This T cell receptor (beta chain) was identified in a study of regulatory T cells in long-lasting Graves disease. Study observations and caveats: Whereas new patients shared 870 or so public clonotypes, persistent patients shared more, at a few thousand. Segments TRBV28, TRBJ1-2 and TRBJ2-5 showed preferential usage in persistent disease.

The germline gives CDR1 SGHNT, CDR2 YYREEE (reference sequence). CDR3 length: 15 residues. The J segment lost 5 bases and the V segment lost 5 bases, leaving 8 bases of the junction unmatched. Both iRepertoire HTBI primers and Arm-PCR of CDR3 regions were used to build the TCR beta libraries. TCRdb re-called the multiplex PCR reads with MiXCR, one entry per CDR3 protein. The sample contains around 480,000 distinct CDR3 sequences, roughly 16% of which appear only once. This clonotype was seen a handful of times. The target antigen is unknown. As to time point: newly diagnosed GD, antithyroid drugs for less than 3 months. PBMC RNA was the source of the TCR library. The same sample was also studied in work on T cells in Graves' hyperthyroidism and ophthalmopathy.

The source was peripheral blood mononuclear cells (PBMCs), collected at new diagnosis, from a patient treated with antithyroid drugs. The TCR originated in a woman aged 35-65 years with Graves disease. V usage is TRBV5-4 and J usage is TRBJ2-2; 8 bases line up with TRBD2. The chain's CDR3 is CASSSSGGGTGELFF. The CDR3 nucleotides are TGTGCCAGCAGTTCCAGCGGGGGCGGGACCGGGGAGCTGTTTTTT.